Below are 14 T cell receptor beta chains sequenced from a single sample in a study of shared clonotypes between healthy human individuals. Sequencing was performed with immunoSEQ multiplex PCR; in TCRdb, only in-frame clones are kept and a portion is missing. The table records more than 1.2 million clones, 98% of them present only once. The sample was naive CD4+ T cells sorted from blood. The subset: CD45RA+ positively selected. These receptors all come from a man aged 25 to 40 in good health.

The J gene is TRBJ2-7, the V gene TRBV18, with D perhaps being TRBD1 or TRBD2 (5 bases each). The V end was cut by 2 bases, the J end by 4 bases, with 12 bases between. The CDR3 has 14 residues. In germline, CDR1 is KGHSH, CDR2 LQKENI. The CDR3 sequence: CASSPIGEGYEQYF. CDR3 DNA sequence: TGTGCCAGCTCACCAATTGGAGAGGGGTACGAGCAGTACTTC.

The chain has TRBV5-1 and TRBJ2-7, with TRBD2 identical over 8 bases. Trimming removed 2 bases from V and 4 bases from J; junction bases left unmatched: 5. The CDR3 extends over 14 amino acids. Germline V gene lookup returns CDR1 SGHRS and CDR2 YFSETQ. The CDR3: CASSFSGVGYEQYF. The CDR3 DNA follows: TGCGCCAGCAGCTTTAGCGGGGTCGGGTACGAGCAGTACTTC.

The V gene is TRBV7-9, the J gene TRBJ2-3; 12 nucleotides match TRBD2. The CDR3 spans 17 residues. The ends lost 6 bases at V and 1 base at J; junction bases unmatched: 8. Per the germline V gene, CDR1 is SEHNR and CDR2 is FQNEAQ (reference sequence). CDR3 loop: CASSPRTSGTGTDTQYF. CDR3 in DNA: TGTGCCAGCAGTCCCCGGACTAGCGGGACGGGCACAGATACGCAGTATTTT.

V usage is TRBV28 and J usage is TRBJ1-2; D remains ambiguous. The V end lost 6 bases, the J end lost 5 bases, and 10 bases lay between the germline ends. The CDR3 consists of 12 residues. Germline lookup yields CDR1 MDHEN and CDR2 SYDVKM. CDR3 sequence (DNA): TGTGCCAGCAGCTTCGTCGATTATGGCTACACCTTC. This encodes CASSFVDYGYTF.

Note on this clone: The same CDR3 arises from other DNA sequences in this sample as well. The chain joins TRBV27 to TRBJ2-7, with 7 bases fitting TRBD1. The CDR3 is 13 residues long. Trimming at V came to 2 bases and at J to 4 bases, leaving 2 bases not matched to a gene. CDR1 and CDR2 from the germline V gene are MNHEY and SMNVEV (reference sequence). CDR3 sequence (DNA): TGTGCCAGCAGTTTAAAGGGGGCTTACGAGCAGTACTTC. Translating it yields CASSLKGAYEQYF.

V is TRBV19 and J is TRBJ1-2, with 10 bases identical to TRBD1. Germline CDR1 is LNHDA and CDR2 is SQIVND (reference sequence). The CDR3 loop spans 16 amino acids. V trimming: 8 bases; J trimming: 0 bases; junction bases outside the gene matches: 9. CDR3 residues: CASSPGQGTANYGYTF. CDR3 bases: TGTGCCAGTTCGCCGGGACAGGGGACTGCTAACTATGGCTACACCTTC.

V and J are TRBV7-9 and TRBJ2-7, with 8 bases fitting TRBD1. The CDR3 spans 17 residues. The germline V gene has CDR1 SEHNR and CDR2 FQNEAQ (reference sequence). V gave up 3 bases and J gave up 3 bases; unmatched junction bases: 13. CDR3 amino acids: CASSFFGSGGAGYEQYF. The CDR3 bases are TGTGCCAGCAGCTTTTTTGGGTCAGGGGGCGCGGGCTACGAGCAGTACTTC.

This clone was detected once. This chain joins TRBV28 and TRBJ2-5, with 9 bases lining up with TRBD2. CDR3 length: 15 amino acids. Per germline, CDR1 MDHEN and CDR2 SYDVKM. V lost 5 bases and J lost 3; bases outside the gene matches: 7. This CDR3 is CASSVSSGIKETQYF. Written as DNA, the CDR3 is TGTGCCAGCAGTGTTTCTAGCGGGATAAAAGAGACCCAGTACTTC.

This sequence joins TRBV5-6 and TRBJ1-3; no reliable D call. This CDR3 comprises 11 residues. V was shortened by 2 bases and J by 8 bases, with 5 bases between the two germline ends. Germline V gives CDR1 SGHDT, CDR2 YYEEEE. This chain's CDR3 is CASSLLDTIYF. In nucleotides, the CDR3 is TGTGCCAGCAGCTTATTGGACACCATATATTTT.

This clone was recorded only once. The gene calls are TRBV19 and TRBJ2-1; D possibly corresponds to TRBD2 (5 bases). In germline, CDR1 is LNHDA, CDR2 SQIVND (reference sequence). The CDR3 runs 17 residues. With 7 bases removed from V and 7 bases from J, the gap between germline ends came to 26 bases. The CDR3 region is CASTEGRGPESRNEQFF. The CDR3 bases are TGTGCCAGTACCGAGGGAAGAGGACCCGAATCGCGGAATGAGCAGTTCTTC.

The rearrangement uses TRBV5-1 and TRBJ2-7; 10 nucleotides align to TRBD2. Germline assignment: CDR1 SGHRS and CDR2 YFSETQ. The CDR3 runs 15 residues. V trimming: 9 bases; J trimming: 2 bases; junction bases outside the gene matches: 11. The CDR3: CATKGGLAETYEQYF. In nucleotides, the CDR3 is TGCGCCACTAAGGGAGGACTAGCGGAAACCTACGAGCAGTACTTC. The full variable domain, in which reference TRBV5-1 and TRBJ2-7 provide the parts outside the CDR3, is KAGVTQTPRYLIKTRGQQVTLSCSPISGHRSVSWYQQTPGQGLQFLFEYFSETQRNKGNFPGRFSGRQFSNSRSEMNVSTLELGDSALYLCATKGGLAETYEQYFGPGTRLTVT.

The chain recombines TRBV6-4 with TRBJ1-5, with D possibly matching TRBD1 (6 bases). V dropped 11 bases and J dropped 4 bases, with 24 bases sitting between them. CDR3 size: 16 residues. Germline CDR1 reads MRHNA; CDR2 reads SNTAGT. CDR3 residues: CAGSVGGTGANQPQHF. For the CDR3, the DNA is TGTGCCGGTTCGGTAGGGGGAACGGGGGCTAATCAGCCCCAGCATTTT.

The chain employs TRBV1 and TRBJ2-7. TRBV1 has pseudogene status. The CDR3 is made up of 14 amino acids. This chain's CDR3 is CTSSQAGTPYEQYF. CDR3 nucleotide sequence: TGCACCAGCAGCCAAGCGGGGACCCCCTACGAGCAGTACTTC.

Comments on this clone: Other DNA sequences in the sample encode the same CDR3. The chain has TRBV9 and TRBJ2-2; the match to TRBD2 covers 8 bases. The CDR3 totals 15 residues. Trimming took 2 bases from V and 0 from J; bases not matched to a gene: 0. The germline CDR1 and CDR2 sequences are SGDLS and YYNGEE. The CDR3 region is CASSVSGTNTGELFF. The DNA of the CDR3 is TGTGCCAGCAGCGTTAGCGGGACGAACACCGGGGAGCTGTTTTTT.